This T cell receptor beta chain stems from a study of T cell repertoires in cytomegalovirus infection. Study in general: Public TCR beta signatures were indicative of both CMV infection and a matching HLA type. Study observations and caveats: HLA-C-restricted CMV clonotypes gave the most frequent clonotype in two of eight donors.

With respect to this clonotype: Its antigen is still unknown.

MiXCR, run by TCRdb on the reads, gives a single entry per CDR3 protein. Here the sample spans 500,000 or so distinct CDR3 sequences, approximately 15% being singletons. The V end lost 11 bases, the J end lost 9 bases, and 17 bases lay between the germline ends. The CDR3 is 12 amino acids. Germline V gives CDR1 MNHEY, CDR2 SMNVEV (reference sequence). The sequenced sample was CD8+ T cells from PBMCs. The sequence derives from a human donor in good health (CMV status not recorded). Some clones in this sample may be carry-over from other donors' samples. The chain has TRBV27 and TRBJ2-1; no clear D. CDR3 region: CASSKRSAEQFF. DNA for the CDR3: TGTGCCTCAAGCAAACGGAGCGCTGAGCAGTTCTTC.